The rows below give T cell receptor beta chains drawn from one sample of a study of cytomegalovirus exposure and HLA in healthy donors. Here immunoSEQ multiplex PCR was the method, and the copy in TCRdb shows in-frame clones only, minus some. The sample contains approximately 100,000 clones, 65% to 85% of which appear only once. Material for sequencing was PBMCs. The receptors originated from a man between 18 and 35 years old in good health and CMV-seronegative. Both conserved end residues are part of each CDR3. The D gene is left open where the match is weak. Clone size is not always given. Where it is, it says once, few, many or a class for expanded clones.

v_call	clone_size	j_call	d_call	cdr3_nt	cdr3_aa
TRBV7-2	-	TRBJ2-7	-	TGTGCCAGCAGCTACTCGTTAGCCAACCTCGCGGGCGAGCAGTACTTC	CASSYSLANLAGEQYF
TRBV2	-	TRBJ2-7	-	TGTGCCACCTCCTTTGGGACACCCGGCTCCTACGAGCAGTACTTC	CATSFGTPGSYEQYF
TRBV7-9	-	TRBJ1-5	-	TGTGCCAGCAGCTTAGGGGACTCGTTAGCCCAGCATTTT	CASSLGDSLAQHF
TRBV19	medium-sized	TRBJ1-5	TRBD1	TGTGCCAGTAGTTTCAGGGGGCGATTTCAGCCCCAGCATTTT	CASSFRGRFQPQHF
TRBV19	-	TRBJ1-5	-	TGTGCCAGTACCAAGAACGGGGGGCAGAGCAATCAGCCCCAGCATTTT	CASTKNGGQSNQPQHF
TRBV27	-	TRBJ2-5	-	TGTGCCAGCAGTTTGTACCGGGATCTGGAGCAGTACTTC	CASSLYRDLEQYF
TRBV4-1	many	TRBJ2-7	TRBD1	TGCGCCAGCAGCCCTCTGACAGGGGAGGAGCAGTACTTC	CASSPLTGEEQYF
TRBV5-1	-	TRBJ1-6	TRBD1	TGCGCCAGCAGCTTAGCCCGGGACAGAAATTCACCCCTCCACTTT	CASSLARDRNSPLHF
TRBV7-8	-	TRBJ1-1	TRBD1	TGTGCCAGCAGCTCCCCCCGGACAGGGGCCAACACTGAAGCTTTCTTT	CASSSPRTGANTEAFF
TRBV2	-	TRBJ1-1	-	TGTGCCAGCAGCCCTCAACAGGGAGCAATGGACACTGAAGCTTTCTTT	CASSPQQGAMDTEAFF
TRBV5-4	medium-sized	TRBJ2-2	-	TGTGCCAGCAGTCCAAGTACAGACACCGGGGAGCTGTTTTTT	CASSPSTDTGELFF
TRBV27	-	TRBJ2-7	TRBD2	TGTGCCAGCAGTTTTACCGGGACTAGCGGGCCCAGCTCCTACGAGCAGTACTTC	CASSFTGTSGPSSYEQYF
TRBV19	-	TRBJ2-3	-	TGTGCCAGTAGTACTACCGCCGTCAGCACAGATACGCAGTATTTT	CASSTTAVSTDTQYF
TRBV19	-	TRBJ1-6	TRBD1	TGTGCCAGTAGACTCGGACAGGGGAATTCACCCCTCCACTTT	CASRLGQGNSPLHF
TRBV11-2	-	TRBJ2-1	-	TGTGCCAGCAGCTTAGATCCCAGTCCCGACTACAATGAGCAGTTCTTC	CASSLDPSPDYNEQFF